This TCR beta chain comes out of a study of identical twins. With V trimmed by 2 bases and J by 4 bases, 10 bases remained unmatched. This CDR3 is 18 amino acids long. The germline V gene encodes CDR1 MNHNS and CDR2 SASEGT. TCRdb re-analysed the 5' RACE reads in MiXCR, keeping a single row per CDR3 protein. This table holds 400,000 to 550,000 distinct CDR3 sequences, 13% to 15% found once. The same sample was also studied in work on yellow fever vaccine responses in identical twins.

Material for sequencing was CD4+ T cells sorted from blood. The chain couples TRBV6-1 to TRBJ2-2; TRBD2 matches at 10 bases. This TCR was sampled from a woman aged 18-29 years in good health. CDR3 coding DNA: TGTGCCAGCAGTGAACTACTAGCGGGGCCTCAGGGCACCGGGGAGCTGTTTTTT. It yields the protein CASSELLAGPQGTGELFF.